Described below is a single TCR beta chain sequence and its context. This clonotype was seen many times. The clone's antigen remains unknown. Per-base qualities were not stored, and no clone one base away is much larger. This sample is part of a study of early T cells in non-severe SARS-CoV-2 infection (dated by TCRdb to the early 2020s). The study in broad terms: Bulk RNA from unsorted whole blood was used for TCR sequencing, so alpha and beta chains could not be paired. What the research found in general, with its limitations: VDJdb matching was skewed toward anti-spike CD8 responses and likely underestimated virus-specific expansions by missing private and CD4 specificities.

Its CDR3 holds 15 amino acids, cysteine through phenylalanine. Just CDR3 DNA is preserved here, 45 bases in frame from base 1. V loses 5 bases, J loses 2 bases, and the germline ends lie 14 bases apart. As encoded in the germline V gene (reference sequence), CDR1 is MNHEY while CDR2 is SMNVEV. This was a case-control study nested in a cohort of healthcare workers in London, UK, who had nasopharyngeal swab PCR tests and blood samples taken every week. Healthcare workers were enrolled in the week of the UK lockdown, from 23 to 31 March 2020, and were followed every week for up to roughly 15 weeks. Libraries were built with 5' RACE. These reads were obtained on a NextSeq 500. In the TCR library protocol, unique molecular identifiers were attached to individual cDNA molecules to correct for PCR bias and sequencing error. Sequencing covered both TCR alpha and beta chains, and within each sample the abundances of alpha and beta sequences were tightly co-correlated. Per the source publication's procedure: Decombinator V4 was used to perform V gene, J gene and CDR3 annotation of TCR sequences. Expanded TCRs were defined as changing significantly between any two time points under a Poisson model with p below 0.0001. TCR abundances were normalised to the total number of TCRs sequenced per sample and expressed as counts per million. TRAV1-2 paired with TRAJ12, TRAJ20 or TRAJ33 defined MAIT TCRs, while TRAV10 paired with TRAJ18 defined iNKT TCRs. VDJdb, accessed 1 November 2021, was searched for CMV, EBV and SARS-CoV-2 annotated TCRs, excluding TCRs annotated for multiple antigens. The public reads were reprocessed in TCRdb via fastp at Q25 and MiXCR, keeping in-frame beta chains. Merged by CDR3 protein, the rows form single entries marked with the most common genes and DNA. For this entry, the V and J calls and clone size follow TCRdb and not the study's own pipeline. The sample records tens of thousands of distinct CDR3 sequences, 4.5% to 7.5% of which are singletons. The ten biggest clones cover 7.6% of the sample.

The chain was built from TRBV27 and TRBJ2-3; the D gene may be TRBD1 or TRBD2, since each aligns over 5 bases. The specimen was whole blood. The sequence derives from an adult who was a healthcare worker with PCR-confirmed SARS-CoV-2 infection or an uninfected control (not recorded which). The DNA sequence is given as TGTGCCAGCAGTCGGGGCCCAGGGACCACAGATACGCAGTATTTT. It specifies CASSRGPGTTDTQYF.